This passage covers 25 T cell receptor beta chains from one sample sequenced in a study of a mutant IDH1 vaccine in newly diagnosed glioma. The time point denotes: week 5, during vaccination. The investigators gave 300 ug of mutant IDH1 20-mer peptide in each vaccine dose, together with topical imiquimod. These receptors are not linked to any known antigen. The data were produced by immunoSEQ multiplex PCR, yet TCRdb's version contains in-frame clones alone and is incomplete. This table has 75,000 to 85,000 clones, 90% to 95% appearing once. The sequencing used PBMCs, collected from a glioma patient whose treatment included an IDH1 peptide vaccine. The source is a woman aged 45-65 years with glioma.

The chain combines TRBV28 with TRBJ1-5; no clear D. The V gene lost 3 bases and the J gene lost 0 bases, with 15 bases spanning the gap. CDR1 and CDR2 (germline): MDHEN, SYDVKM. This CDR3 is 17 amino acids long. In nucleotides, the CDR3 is TGTGCCAGCAGTTTCTCTGGGGTCGAGACTAGCAATCAGCCCCAGCATTTT. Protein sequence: CASSFSGVETSNQPQHF. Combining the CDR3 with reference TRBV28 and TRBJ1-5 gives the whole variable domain DVKVTQSSRYLVKRTGEKVFLECVQDMDHENMFWYRQDPGLGLRLIYFSYDVKMKEKGDIPEGYSVSREKKERFSLILESASTNQTSMYLCASSFSGVETSNQPQHFGDGTRLSIL.

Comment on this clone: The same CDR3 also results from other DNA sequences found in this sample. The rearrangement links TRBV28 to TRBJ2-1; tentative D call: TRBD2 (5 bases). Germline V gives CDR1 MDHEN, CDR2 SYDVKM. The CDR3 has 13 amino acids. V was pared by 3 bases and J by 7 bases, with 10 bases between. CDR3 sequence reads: CASSLASGNEQFF. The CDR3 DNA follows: TGTGCCAGCAGTTTGGCGTCGGGGAATGAGCAGTTCTTC.

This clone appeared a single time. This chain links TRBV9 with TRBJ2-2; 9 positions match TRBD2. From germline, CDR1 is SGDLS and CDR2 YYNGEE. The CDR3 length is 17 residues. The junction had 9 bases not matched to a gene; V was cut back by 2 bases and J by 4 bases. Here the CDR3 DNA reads TGTGCCAGCAGCGTGAGCTCTAGCGGGGCGGGCACCGGGGAGCTGTTTTTT. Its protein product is CASSVSSSGAGTGELFF.

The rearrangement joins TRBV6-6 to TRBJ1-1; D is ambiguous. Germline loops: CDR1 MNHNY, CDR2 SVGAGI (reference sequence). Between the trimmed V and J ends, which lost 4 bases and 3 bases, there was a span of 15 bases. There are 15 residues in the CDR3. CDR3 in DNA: TGTGCCAGCAGTTCACCGGGGAGACGGGACACTGAAGCTTTCTTT. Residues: CASSSPGRRDTEAFF.

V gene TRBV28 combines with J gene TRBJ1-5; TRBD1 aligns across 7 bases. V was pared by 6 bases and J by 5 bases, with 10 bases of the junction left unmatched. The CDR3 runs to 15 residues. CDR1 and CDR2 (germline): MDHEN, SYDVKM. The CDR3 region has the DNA TGTGCCAGCAGGGACGACAGGGTCATTTATCAGCCCCAGCATTTT. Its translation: CASRDDRVIYQPQHF.

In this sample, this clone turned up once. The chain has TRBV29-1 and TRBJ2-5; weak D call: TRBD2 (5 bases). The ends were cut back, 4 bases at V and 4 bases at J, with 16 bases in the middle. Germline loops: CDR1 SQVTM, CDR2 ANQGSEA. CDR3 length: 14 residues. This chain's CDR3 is CSVVGGLRAETQYF. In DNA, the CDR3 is TGCAGCGTTGTAGGTGGGCTGCGGGCAGAGACCCAGTACTTC.

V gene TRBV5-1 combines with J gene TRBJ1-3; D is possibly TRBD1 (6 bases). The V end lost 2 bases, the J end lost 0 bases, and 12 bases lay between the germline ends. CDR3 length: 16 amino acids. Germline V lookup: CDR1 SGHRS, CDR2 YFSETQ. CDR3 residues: CASSFSGQSSGNTIYF. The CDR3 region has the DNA TGCGCCAGCAGCTTTTCCGGACAGTCCTCTGGAAACACCATATATTTT.

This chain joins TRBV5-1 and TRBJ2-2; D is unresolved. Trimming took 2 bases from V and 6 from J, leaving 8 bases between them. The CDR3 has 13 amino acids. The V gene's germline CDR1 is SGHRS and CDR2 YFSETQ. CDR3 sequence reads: CASSFKEAGELFF. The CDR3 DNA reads TGCGCCAGCAGCTTCAAAGAGGCCGGGGAGCTGTTTTTT.

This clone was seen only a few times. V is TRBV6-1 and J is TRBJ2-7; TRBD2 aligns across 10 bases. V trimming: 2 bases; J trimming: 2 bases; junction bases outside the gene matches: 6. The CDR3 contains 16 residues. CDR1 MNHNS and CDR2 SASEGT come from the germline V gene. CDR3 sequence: CASSERSGRGPYEQYF. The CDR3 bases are TGTGCCAGCAGTGAACGCAGCGGGAGGGGTCCCTACGAGCAGTACTTC.

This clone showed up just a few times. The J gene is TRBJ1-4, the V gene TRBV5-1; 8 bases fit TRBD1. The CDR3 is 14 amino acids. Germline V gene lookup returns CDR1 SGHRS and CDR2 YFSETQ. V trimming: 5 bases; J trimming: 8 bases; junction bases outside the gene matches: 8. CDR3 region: CASSLTGDVEKLFF. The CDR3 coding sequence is TGCGCCAGCAGTTTGACAGGGGATGTCGAAAAACTGTTTTTT.

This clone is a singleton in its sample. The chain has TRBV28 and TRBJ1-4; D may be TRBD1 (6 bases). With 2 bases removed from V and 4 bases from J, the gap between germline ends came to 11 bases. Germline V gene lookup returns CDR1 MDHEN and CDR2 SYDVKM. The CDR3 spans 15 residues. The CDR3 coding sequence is TGTGCCAGCAGTTTAAGGGGGTACAGTAATGAAAAACTGTTTTTT. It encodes CASSLRGYSNEKLFF.

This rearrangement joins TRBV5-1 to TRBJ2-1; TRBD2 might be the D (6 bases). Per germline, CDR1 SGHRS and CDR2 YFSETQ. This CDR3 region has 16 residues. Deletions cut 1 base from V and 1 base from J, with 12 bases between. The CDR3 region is CASSLTGTLSYNEQFF. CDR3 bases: TGCGCCAGCAGCTTGACCGGGACTCTTTCCTACAATGAGCAGTTCTTC.

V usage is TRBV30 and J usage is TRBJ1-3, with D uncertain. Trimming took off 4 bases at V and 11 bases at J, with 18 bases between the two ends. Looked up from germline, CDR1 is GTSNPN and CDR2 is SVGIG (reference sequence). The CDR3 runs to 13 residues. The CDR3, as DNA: TGTGCCTGGAAGCCTCCTCCTATCATGGCCATATATTTT. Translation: CAWKPPPIMAIYF.

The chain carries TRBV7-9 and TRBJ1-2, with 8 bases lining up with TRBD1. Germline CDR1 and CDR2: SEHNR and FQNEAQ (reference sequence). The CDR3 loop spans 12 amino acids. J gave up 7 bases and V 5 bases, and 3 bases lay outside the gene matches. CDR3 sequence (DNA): TGTGCCAGCAGCCCAGGGGGCCTTGGCTACACCTTC. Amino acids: CASSPGGLGYTF.

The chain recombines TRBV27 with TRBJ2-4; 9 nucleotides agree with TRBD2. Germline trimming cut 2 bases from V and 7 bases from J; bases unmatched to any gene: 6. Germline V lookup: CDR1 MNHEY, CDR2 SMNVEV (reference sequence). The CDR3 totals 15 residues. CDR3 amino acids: CASSLVAGVLNIQYF. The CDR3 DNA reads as TGTGCCAGCAGTTTAGTAGCGGGAGTTTTGAACATTCAGTACTTC.

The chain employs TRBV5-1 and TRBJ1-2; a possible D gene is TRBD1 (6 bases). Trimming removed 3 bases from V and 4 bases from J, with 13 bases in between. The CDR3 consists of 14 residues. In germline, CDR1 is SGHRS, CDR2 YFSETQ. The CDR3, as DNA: TGCGCCAGCAGCTACCCCGGGACAATCTATGGCTACACCTTC. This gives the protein CASSYPGTIYGYTF.

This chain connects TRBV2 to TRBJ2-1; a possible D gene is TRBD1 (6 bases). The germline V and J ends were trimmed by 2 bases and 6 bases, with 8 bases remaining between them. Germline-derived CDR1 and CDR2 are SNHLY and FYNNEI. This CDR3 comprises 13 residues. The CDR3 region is CASSEIGGNEQFF. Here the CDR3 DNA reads TGTGCCAGCAGTGAAATAGGGGGCAATGAGCAGTTCTTC.

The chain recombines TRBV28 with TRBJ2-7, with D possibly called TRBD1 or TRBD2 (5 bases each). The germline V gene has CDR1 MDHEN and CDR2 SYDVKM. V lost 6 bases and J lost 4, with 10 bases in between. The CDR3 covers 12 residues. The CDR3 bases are TGTGCCAGCAGCTCCGGGGCGTACGAGCAGTACTTC. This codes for CASSSGAYEQYF.

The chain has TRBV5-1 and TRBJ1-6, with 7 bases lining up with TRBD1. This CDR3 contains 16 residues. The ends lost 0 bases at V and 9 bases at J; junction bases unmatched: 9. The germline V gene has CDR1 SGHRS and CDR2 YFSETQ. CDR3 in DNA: TGCGCCAGCAGCTTGGCTGGGACAGCCCACGGTTCACCCCTCCACTTT. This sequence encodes CASSLAGTAHGSPLHF.

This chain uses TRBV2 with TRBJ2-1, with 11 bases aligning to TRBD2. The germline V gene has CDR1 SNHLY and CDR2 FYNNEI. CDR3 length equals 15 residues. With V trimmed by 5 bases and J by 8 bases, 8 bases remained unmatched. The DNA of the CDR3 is TGTGCCAGCAGTCAGGGACTAGCGGTCGGCGATGAGCAGTTCTTC. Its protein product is CASSQGLAVGDEQFF.

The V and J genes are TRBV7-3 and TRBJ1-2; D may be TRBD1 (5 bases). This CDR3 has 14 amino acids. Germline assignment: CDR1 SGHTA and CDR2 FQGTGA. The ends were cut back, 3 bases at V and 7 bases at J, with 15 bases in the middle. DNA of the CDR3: TGTGCCAGCAGCTTCCGGGGCGGGGCTGGTGGCTACACCTTC. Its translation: CASSFRGGAGGYTF. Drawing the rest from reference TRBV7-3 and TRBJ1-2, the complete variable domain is GAGVSQTPSNKVTEKGKYVELRCDPISGHTALYWYRQSLGQGPEFLIYFQGTGAADDSGLPNDRFFAVRPEGSVSTLKIQRTERGDSAVYLCASSFRGGAGGYTFGSGTRLTVV.

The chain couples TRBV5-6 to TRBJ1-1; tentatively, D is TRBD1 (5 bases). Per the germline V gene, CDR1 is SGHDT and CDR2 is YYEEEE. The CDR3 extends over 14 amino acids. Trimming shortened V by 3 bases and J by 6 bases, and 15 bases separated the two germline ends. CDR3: CASSSLGQDAEAFF. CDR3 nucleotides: TGTGCCAGCAGCTCCTTGGGGCAGGACGCTGAAGCTTTCTTT.

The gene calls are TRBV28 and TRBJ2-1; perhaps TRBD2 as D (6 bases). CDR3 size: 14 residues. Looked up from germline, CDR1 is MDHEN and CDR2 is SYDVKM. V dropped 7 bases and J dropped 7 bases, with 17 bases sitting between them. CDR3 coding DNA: TGTGCCAGCAAGGCTAGTGCAGGGAGGAATGAGCAGTTCTTC. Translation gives CASKASAGRNEQFF.

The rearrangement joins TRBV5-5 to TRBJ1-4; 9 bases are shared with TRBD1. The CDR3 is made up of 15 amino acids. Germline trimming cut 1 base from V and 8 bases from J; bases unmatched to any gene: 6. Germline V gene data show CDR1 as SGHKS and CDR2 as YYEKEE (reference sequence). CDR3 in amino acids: CASSLIPGQGEKLFF. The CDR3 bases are TGTGCCAGCAGCTTGATCCCGGGACAGGGAGAAAAACTGTTTTTT. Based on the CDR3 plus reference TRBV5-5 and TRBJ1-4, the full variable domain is DAGVTQSPTHLIKTRGQQVTLRCSPISGHKSVSWYQQVLGQGPQFIFQYYEKEERGRGNFPDRFSARQFPNYSSELNVNALLLGDSALYLCASSLIPGQGEKLFFGSGTQLSVL.

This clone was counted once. The CDR3 bases are TGTGCCAGCAGTTTTTCAAAAAATTCACCCCTCCACTTT. Translated, it gives CASSFSKNSPLHF. The V and J genes are TRBV27 and TRBJ1-6; D gene ambiguous. CDR1 and CDR2 from the germline V gene are MNHEY and SMNVEV (reference sequence). The CDR3 runs 13 residues. The V gene lost 3 bases and the J gene lost 7 bases, with 7 bases spanning the gap.